This TCR beta chain came from a study of early T cells in non-severe SARS-CoV-2 infection. Study-level information: Sequenced material consisted of bulk RNA (from unsorted whole blood), and chains were unpaired.

Attached unique molecular identifiers marked individual cDNA molecules. MiXCR was run by TCRdb on the 5' RACE reads, yielding one entry per CDR3 protein. Of 22,000 or so distinct CDR3 sequences listed, just under 4.5% are singletons. This clonotype was detected ten times or more. CDR1 is MNHEY, CDR2 SVGEGT, per germline. The CDR3 sequence is 14 residues long. Trimming left V 8 bases short and J 3 bases short, with 17 bases between. This TCR came from an adult who was a healthcare worker with PCR-confirmed SARS-CoV-2 infection or an uninfected control (not recorded which). V is TRBV6-2 or TRBV6-3 and J is TRBJ2-7; possibly TRBD1 for D (7 bases). Sequencing was carried out using whole blood. Written as DNA, the CDR3 is TGTGCCAGCTCCGGACAGGCGGGGAACTACGAGCAGTACTTC. Amino acids: CASSGQAGNYEQYF.